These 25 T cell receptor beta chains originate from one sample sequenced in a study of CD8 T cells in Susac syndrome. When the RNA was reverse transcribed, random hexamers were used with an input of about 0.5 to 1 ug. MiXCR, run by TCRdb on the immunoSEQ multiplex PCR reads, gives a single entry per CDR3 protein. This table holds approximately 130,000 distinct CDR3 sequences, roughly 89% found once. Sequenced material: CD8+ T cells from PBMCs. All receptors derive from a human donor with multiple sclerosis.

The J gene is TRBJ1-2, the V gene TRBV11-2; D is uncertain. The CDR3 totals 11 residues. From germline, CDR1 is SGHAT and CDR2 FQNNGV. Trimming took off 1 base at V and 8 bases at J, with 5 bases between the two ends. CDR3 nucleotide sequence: TGTGCCAGCAGCTTAGCAACAGGCTACACCTTC. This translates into CASSLATGYTF.

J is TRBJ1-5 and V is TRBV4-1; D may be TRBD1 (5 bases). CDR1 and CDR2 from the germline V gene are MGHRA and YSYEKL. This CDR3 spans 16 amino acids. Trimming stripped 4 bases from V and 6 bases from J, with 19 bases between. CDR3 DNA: TGCGCCAGCAGCCCGCGGGACGGGAAGGAAGTTCAGCCCCAGCATTTT. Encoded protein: CASSPRDGKEVQPQHF.

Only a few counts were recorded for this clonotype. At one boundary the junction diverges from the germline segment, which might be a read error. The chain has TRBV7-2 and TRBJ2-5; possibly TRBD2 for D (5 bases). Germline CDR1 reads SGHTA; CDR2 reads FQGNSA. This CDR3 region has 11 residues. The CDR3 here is CASSLGTEVDF. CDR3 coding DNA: TGTGCCAGCAGCTTAGGCACGGAGGTAGACTTC. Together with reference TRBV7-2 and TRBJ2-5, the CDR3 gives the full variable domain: GAGVSQSPSNKVTEKGKDVELRCDPISGHTALYWYRQSLGQGLEFLIYFQGNSAPDKSGLPSDRFSAERTGGSVSTLTIQRTQQEDSAVYLCASSLGTEVDFGPGTRLLVL.

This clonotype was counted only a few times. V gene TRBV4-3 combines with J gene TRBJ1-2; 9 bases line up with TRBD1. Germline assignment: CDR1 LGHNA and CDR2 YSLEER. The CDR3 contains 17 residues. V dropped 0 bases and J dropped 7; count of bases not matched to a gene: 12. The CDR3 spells CASSQDSSAGTGFGYTF. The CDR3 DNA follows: TGCGCCAGCAGCCAAGACTCTTCAGCCGGGACAGGGTTTGGCTACACCTTC.

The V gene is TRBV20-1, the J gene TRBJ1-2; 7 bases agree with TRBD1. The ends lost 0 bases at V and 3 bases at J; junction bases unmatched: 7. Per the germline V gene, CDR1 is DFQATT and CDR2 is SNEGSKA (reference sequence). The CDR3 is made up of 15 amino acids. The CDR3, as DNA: TGCAGTGCTAGAGACCAGGGGGGCGTGGACTATGGCTACACCTTC. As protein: CSARDQGGVDYGYTF.

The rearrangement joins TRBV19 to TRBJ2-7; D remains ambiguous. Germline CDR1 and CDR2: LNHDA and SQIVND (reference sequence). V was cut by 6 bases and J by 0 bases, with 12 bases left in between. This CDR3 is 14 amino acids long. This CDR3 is CASSPWGSSYEQYF. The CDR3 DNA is TGTGCCAGTAGCCCCTGGGGATCCTCCTACGAGCAGTACTTC.

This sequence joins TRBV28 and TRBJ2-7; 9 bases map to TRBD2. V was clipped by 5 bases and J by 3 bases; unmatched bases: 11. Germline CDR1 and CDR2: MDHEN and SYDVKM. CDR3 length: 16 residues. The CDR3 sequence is CASSTQPGLAVYEQYF. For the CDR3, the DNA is TGTGCCAGCAGTACTCAACCGGGACTAGCTGTCTACGAGCAGTACTTC.

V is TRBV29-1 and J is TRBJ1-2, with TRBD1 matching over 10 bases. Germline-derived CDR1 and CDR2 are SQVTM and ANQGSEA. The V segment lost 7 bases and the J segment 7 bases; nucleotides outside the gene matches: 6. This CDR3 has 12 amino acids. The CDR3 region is CSADRGLGGYTF. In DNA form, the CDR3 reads TGCAGCGCCGACAGGGGGCTGGGTGGCTACACCTTC.

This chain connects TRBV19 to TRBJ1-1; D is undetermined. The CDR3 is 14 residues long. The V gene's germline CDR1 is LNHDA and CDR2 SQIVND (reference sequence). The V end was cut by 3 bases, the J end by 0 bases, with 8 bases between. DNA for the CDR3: TGTGCCAGTAGTATGGTACTCTTGAACACTGAAGCTTTCTTT. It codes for CASSMVLLNTEAFF.

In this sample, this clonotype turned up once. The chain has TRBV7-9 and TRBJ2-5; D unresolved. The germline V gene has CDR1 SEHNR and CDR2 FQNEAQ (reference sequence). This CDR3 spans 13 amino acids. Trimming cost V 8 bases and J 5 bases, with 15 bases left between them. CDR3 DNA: TGTGCCAGCCACCCTCTAACTTCGGAGACCCAGTACTTC. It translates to CASHPLTSETQYF.

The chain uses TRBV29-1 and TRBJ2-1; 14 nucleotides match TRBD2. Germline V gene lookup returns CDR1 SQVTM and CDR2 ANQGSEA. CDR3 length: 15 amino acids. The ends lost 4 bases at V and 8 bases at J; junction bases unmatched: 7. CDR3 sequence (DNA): TGCAGCGTTGTCCCCGGGACTAGCGGGAGCTATGAGCAGTTCTTC. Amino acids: CSVVPGTSGSYEQFF.

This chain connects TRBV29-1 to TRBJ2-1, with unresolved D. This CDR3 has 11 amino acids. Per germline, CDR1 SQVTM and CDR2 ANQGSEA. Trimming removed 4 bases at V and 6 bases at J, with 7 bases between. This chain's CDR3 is CSVASGNEQFF. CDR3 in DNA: TGCAGCGTTGCGTCGGGCAATGAGCAGTTCTTC.

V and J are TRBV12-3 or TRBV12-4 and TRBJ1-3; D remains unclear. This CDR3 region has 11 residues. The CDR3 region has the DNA TGTGCAACTACAGCTGGAAACACCATATATTTT. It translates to CATTAGNTIYF.

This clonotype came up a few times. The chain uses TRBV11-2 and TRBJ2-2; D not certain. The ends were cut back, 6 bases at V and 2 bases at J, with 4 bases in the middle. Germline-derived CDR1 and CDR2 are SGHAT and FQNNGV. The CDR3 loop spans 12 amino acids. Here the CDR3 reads CASSSNTGELFF. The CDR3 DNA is TGTGCCAGCAGTTCTAACACCGGGGAGCTGTTTTTT.

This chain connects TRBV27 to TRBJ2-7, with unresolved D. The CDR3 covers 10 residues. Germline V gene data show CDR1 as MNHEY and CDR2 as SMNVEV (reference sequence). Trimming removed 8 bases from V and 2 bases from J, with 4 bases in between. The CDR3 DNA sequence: TGTGCCAGCGGCCCCTACGAGCAGTACTTC. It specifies CASGPYEQYF.

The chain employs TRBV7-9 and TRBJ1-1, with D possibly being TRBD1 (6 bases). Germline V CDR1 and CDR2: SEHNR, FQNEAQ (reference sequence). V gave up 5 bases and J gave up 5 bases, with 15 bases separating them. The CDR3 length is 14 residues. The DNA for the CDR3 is TGTGCCAGCAGCCCCGGGGCAGGGGATACTGAAGCTTTCTTT. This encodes CASSPGAGDTEAFF.

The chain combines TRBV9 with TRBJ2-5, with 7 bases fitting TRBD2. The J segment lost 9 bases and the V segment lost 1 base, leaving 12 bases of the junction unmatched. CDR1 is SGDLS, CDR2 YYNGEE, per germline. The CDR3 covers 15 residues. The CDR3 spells CASSVSASGRRAQYF. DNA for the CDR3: TGTGCCAGCAGCGTATCGGCTAGCGGACGACGGGCCCAGTACTTC.

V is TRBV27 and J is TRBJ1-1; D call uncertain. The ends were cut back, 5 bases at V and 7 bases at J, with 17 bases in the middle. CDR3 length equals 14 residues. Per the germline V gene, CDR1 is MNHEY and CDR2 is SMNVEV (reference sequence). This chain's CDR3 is CASSPYGPNGEAFF. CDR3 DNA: TGTGCCAGCAGTCCGTACGGTCCTAACGGTGAAGCTTTCTTT.

DNA of the CDR3: TGTGCCAGCGGCTCAGCTTCCTCCAGAGTTTTGTACAATGAGCAGTTCTTC. Its protein is CASGSASSRVLYNEQFF. The rearrangement uses TRBV7-9 and TRBJ2-1; D is ambiguous. CDR1 is SEHNR, CDR2 FQNEAQ, per germline (reference sequence). V was pared by 8 bases and J by 4 bases, with 24 bases between. This CDR3 region has 17 residues.

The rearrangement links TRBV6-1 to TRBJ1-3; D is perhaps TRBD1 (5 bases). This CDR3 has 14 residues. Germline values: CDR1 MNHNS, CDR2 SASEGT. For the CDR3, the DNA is TGTGGGGGGGGAGAGGGTCTCTCTGGAAACACCATATATTTT. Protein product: CGGGEGLSGNTIYF.

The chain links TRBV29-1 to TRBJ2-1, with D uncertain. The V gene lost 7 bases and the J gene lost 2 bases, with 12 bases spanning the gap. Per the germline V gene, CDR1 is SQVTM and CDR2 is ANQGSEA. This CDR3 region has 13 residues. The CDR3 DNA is TGCAGCGCCGACGGGCCAGCCTACAATGAGCAGTTCTTC. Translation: CSADGPAYNEQFF.

In DNA form, the CDR3 reads TGCAGCGCCGAGCGGGACAGCTACGAGCAGTACTTC. Translating gives CSAERDSYEQYF. The chain carries TRBV29-1 and TRBJ2-7; D is tentatively TRBD1 or TRBD2 (7 bases each). The germline V and J ends were trimmed by 7 bases and 3 bases, with 13 bases remaining between them. This CDR3 region has 12 residues. Germline assignment: CDR1 SQVTM and CDR2 ANQGSEA.

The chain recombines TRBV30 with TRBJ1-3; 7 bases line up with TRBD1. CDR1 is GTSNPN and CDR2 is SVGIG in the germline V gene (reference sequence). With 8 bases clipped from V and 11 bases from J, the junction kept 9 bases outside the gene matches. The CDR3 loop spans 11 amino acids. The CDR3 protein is CAGDREFSIYF. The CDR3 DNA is TGTGCCGGAGACAGGGAATTTTCCATATATTTT.

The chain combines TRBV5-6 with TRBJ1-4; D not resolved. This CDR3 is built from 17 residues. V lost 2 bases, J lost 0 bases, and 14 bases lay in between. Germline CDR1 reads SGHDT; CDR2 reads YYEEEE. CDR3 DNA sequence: TGTGCCAGCAGCTTCTGGGTGTCCCGCACAACTAATGAAAAACTGTTTTTT. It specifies CASSFWVSRTTNEKLFF.

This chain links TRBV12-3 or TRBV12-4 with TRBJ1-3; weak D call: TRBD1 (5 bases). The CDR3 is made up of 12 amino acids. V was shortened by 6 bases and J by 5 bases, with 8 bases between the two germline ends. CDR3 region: CASSPDRNTIYF. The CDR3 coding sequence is TGTGCCAGCAGCCCGGACAGAAACACCATATATTTT.